The 15 T cell receptor beta chains below come from one sample, sequenced in a study of blood T cell repertoires in COVID-19. Profiling relied on immunoSEQ multiplex PCR, and the TCRdb table lists in-frame clones only, not all of them. The data hold 150,000 or so clones, with roughly four fifths observed a single time. The sequencing sample was made of peripheral blood. The receptors originated from a human donor with acute or convalescent COVID-19. The donor label of this sample is uncertain.

The gene calls are TRBV10-1 and TRBJ2-2, with unresolved D. Germline lookup yields CDR1 WNHNN and CDR2 SYGVQD (reference sequence). The CDR3 totals 18 residues. V dropped 3 bases and J dropped 6 bases, with 23 bases sitting between them. The CDR3 DNA is TGCGCCAGCAGTGATCTCTTCCCTACCCAGAGCGTAGCCGGGGAGCTGTTTTTT. Its protein is CASSDLFPTQSVAGELFF.

The chain employs TRBV28 and TRBJ1-5; D is possibly TRBD1 (6 bases). V lost 7 bases to trimming and J lost 7 bases, with 17 bases between them. The CDR3 runs to 14 residues. Germline CDR1 MDHEN, CDR2 SYDVKM. CDR3 in DNA: TGTGCCAGCACGCGAAGCGGGGGGCAACAGCCCCAGCATTTT. Its protein is CASTRSGGQQPQHF.

This clone was picked up a small number of times. This chain connects TRBV6-2 or TRBV6-3 to TRBJ2-1; possible D gene TRBD2, 7 bases. Looked up from germline, CDR1 is MNHEY and CDR2 is SVGEGT. The CDR3 runs to 14 residues. V was trimmed by 6 bases and J by 5 bases, leaving 14 bases between them. The CDR3 is CASSLGGAHNEQFF. The CDR3 DNA reads TGTGCCAGCAGCTTAGGGGGGGCCCACAATGAGCAGTTCTTC.

This chain uses TRBV2 with TRBJ1-1; D perhaps matches TRBD1 (5 bases). Germline CDR1 reads SNHLY; CDR2 reads FYNNEI. The CDR3 is 15 amino acids. V was shortened by 2 bases and J by 6 bases, with 16 bases between the two germline ends. For the CDR3, the DNA is TGTGCCAGCAGTGAAATCCGGGGGAGTTCCGCTGAAGCTTTCTTT. This sequence encodes CASSEIRGSSAEAFF.

The chain has TRBV5-4 and TRBJ1-6; 11 bases agree with TRBD1. Germline assignment: CDR1 SGHNT and CDR2 YYREEE (reference sequence). The V and J ends lost 4 bases and 9 bases, in that order; junction bases with no gene match: 3. The CDR3 covers 14 residues. The CDR3 DNA follows: TGTGCCAGCAGCATGGACAGGGGGCCTTCACCCCTCCACTTT. Translated: CASSMDRGPSPLHF. The full variable domain, with the rest looked up from reference TRBV5-4 and TRBJ1-6, is ETGVTQSPTHLIKTRGQQVTLRCSSQSGHNTVSWYQQALGQGPQFIFQYYREEENGRGNFPPRFSGLQFPNYSSELNVNALELDDSALYLCASSMDRGPSPLHFGNGTRLTVT.

The V call is TRBV5-6, the J call TRBJ2-3, with 13 positions matching TRBD2. Germline values: CDR1 SGHDT, CDR2 YYEEEE. After removal of 4 bases from V and 5 bases from J, the junction contained 1 base not matched to a gene. CDR3 length: 14 residues. CDR3 loop: CASSRTSGGDTQYF. CDR3 DNA sequence: TGTGCCAGCAGCAGGACTAGCGGGGGAGATACGCAGTATTTT.

The V gene is TRBV19, the J gene TRBJ1-2; 10 nucleotides agree with TRBD1. V lost 3 bases and J lost 0; bases outside the gene matches: 4. The CDR3 runs 16 residues. Germline lookup yields CDR1 LNHDA and CDR2 SQIVND (reference sequence). CDR3 nucleotide sequence: TGTGCCAGTAGTATGCCCGGACAGGGGGCTAACTATGGCTACACCTTC. It yields the protein CASSMPGQGANYGYTF.

This clone was seen a few times. This rearrangement joins TRBV30 to TRBJ1-1, with D unresolved. The ends were cut back, 0 bases at V and 2 bases at J, with 7 bases in the middle. Per the germline V gene, CDR1 is GTSNPN and CDR2 is SVGIG (reference sequence). This CDR3 contains 13 residues. The DNA for the CDR3 is TGTGCCTGGAGTGTATTAGTAAACACTGAAGCTTTCTTT. Amino acid sequence: CAWSVLVNTEAFF.

This clone appeared once. This chain links TRBV7-2 with TRBJ2-7; the D gene is possibly TRBD2 (7 bases). Trimming removed 2 bases from V and 5 bases from J, with 16 bases in between. The CDR3 runs 15 residues. Germline CDR1 reads SGHTA; CDR2 reads FQGNSA. The CDR3 protein is CASSLRGGHFNEQYF. The CDR3 bases are TGTGCCAGCAGCTTAAGGGGGGGCCATTTTAACGAGCAGTACTTC.

The chain uses TRBV10-2 and TRBJ1-1, with TRBD1 as a possible D gene (5 bases). The CDR3 runs to 14 residues. Germline V lookup: CDR1 WSHSY, CDR2 SAAADI. V was cut by 3 bases and J by 2 bases, with 10 bases left in between. The CDR3 protein is CASSERQGNTEAFF. CDR3 bases: TGCGCCAGCAGTGAACGCCAGGGAAACACTGAAGCTTTCTTT.

The V and J genes are TRBV2 and TRBJ2-2; 9 bases line up with TRBD1. V gave up 7 bases and J gave up 1 base; unmatched junction bases: 4. The V gene's germline CDR1 is SNHLY and CDR2 FYNNEI. The CDR3 is made up of 15 amino acids. The CDR3 DNA follows: TGTGCCAGCACCGGGACAGGGAAGAACACCGGGGAGCTGTTTTTT. Its protein product is CASTGTGKNTGELFF.

The chain carries TRBV2 and TRBJ1-5; D gene uncertain. V lost 3 bases, J lost 0 bases, and 12 bases lay in between. Per germline, CDR1 SNHLY and CDR2 FYNNEI. This CDR3 contains 16 residues. The CDR3 region is CASSERTSISNQPQHF. For the CDR3, the DNA is TGTGCCAGCAGTGAGAGGACTTCTATTAGCAATCAGCCCCAGCATTTT.

This sequence joins TRBV19 and TRBJ2-4, with 8 bases aligning to TRBD1. Germline V gene lookup returns CDR1 LNHDA and CDR2 SQIVND (reference sequence). This CDR3 is 17 amino acids long. Trimming took 5 bases from V and 1 from J; bases not matched to a gene: 10. The CDR3 bases are TGTGCCAGTAGTGACCCAGACAGGGGTCAGGCCAAAAACATTCAGTACTTC. It translates to CASSDPDRGQAKNIQYF.

The chain is built from TRBV19 and TRBJ1-5, with D hard to call. Trimming cost V 7 bases and J 3 bases, with 13 bases left between them. Germline CDR1 LNHDA, CDR2 SQIVND (reference sequence). The CDR3 totals 14 residues. The chain's CDR3 is CASTGGFVNQPQHF. CDR3 sequence (DNA): TGTGCCAGTACGGGTGGATTTGTCAATCAGCCCCAGCATTTT.

The gene calls are TRBV4-3 and TRBJ1-5; D unclear. Germline assignment: CDR1 LGHNA and CDR2 YSLEER. The V end lost 2 bases, the J end lost 5 bases, and 10 bases lay between the germline ends. CDR3 size: 14 residues. In nucleotides, the CDR3 is TGCGCCAGCAGCCAAAATCCTCCGGATCAGCCCCAGCATTTT. This translates into CASSQNPPDQPQHF.